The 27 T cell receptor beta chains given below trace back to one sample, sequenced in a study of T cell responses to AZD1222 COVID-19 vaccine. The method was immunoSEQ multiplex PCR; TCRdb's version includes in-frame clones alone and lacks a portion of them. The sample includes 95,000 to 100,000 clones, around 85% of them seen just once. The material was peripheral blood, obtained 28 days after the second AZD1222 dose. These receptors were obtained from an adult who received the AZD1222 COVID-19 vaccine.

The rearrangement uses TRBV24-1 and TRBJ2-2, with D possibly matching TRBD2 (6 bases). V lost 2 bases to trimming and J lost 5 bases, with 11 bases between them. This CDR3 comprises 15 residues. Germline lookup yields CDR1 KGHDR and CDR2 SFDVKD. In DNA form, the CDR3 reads TGTGCCACCAGTGATTCGACTAGAGGGACCGGGGAGCTGTTTTTT. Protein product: CATSDSTRGTGELFF.

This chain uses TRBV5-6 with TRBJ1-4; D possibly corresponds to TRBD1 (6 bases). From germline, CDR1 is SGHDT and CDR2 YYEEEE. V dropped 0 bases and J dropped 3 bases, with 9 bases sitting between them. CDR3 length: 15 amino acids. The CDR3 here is CASSLAWTANEKLFF. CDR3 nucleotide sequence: TGTGCCAGCAGCTTGGCCTGGACAGCTAATGAAAAACTGTTTTTT.

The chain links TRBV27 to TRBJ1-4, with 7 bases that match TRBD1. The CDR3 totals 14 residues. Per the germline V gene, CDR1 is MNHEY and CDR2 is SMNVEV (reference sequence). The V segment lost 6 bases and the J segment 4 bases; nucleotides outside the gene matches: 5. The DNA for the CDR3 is TGTGCCAGCAGCACGGGACAGATTAATGAAAAACTGTTTTTT. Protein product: CASSTGQINEKLFF.

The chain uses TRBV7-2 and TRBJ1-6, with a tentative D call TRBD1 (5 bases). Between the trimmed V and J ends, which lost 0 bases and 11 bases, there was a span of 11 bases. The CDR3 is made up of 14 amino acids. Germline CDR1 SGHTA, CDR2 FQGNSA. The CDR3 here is CASSLASGGTPLHF. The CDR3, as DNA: TGTGCCAGCAGCTTAGCGTCGGGGGGTACACCCCTCCACTTT. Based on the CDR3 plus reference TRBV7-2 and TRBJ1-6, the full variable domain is GAGVSQSPSNKVTEKGKDVELRCDPISGHTALYWYRQSLGQGLEFLIYFQGNSAPDKSGLPSDRFSAERTGGSVSTLTIQRTQQEDSAVYLCASSLASGGTPLHFGNGTRLTVT.

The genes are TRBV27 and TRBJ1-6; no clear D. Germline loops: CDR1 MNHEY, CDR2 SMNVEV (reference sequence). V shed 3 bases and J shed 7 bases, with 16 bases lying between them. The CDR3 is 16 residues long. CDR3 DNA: TGTGCCAGCAGTTTGGCGGAGCCCCCTCAAAATTCACCCCTCCACTTT. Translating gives CASSLAEPPQNSPLHF.

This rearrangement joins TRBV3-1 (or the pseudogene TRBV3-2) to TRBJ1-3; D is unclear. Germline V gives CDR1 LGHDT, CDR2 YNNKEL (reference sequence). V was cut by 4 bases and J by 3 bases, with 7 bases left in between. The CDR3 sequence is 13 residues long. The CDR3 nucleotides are TGTGCCAGCAGCCTAAGACGTGGAAACACCATATATTTT. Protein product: CASSLRRGNTIYF.

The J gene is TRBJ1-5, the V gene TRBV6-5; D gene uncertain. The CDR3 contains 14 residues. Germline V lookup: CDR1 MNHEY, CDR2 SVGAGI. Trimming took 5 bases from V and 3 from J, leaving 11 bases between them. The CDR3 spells CASSNPGINQPQHF. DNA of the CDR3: TGTGCCAGCAGTAATCCTGGGATCAATCAGCCCCAGCATTTT.

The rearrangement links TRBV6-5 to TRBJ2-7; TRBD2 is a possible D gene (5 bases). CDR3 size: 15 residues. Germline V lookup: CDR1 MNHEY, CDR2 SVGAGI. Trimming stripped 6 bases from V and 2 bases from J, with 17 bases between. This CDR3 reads CASSTDPGRTYEQYF. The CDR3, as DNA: TGTGCCAGCAGCACGGACCCGGGAAGGACCTACGAGCAGTACTTC.

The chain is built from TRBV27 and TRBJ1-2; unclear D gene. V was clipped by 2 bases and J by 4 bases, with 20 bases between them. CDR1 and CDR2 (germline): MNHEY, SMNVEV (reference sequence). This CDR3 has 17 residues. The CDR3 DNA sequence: TGTGCCAGCAGTTTACTTGGGCCGGCAAGGGAGAGCTATGGCTACACCTTC. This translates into CASSLLGPARESYGYTF.

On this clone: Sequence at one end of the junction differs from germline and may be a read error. The CDR3 DNA reads TGTGTCAGCTCACCATCACAGGGGAACACTGAAGCTTTCTTT. Its protein product is CVSSPSQGNTEAFF. This chain joins TRBV18 and TRBJ1-1; the D gene is possibly TRBD1 (6 bases). The V gene's germline CDR1 is KGHSH and CDR2 LQKENI. CDR3 length: 14 amino acids.

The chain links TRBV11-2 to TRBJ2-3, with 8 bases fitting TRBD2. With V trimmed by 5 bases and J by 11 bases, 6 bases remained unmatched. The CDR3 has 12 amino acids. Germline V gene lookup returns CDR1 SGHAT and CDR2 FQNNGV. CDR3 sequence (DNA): TGTGCCAGCAGCAAGAGCGGGAGTTGGCAGTATTTT. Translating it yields CASSKSGSWQYF.

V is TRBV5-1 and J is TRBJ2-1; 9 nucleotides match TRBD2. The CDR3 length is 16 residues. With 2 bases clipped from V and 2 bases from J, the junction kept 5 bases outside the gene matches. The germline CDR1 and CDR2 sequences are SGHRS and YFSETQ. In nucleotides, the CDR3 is TGCGCCAGCAGCTTACTGACTAGCGGAGCCTACAATGAGCAGTTCTTC. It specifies CASSLLTSGAYNEQFF.

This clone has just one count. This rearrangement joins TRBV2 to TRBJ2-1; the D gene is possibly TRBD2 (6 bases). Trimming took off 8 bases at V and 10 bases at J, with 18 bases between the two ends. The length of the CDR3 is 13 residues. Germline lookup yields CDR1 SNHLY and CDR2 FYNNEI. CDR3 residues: CASSLTSFNEQFF. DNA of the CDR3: TGTGCCAGCTCTTTGACTAGTTTCAACGAGCAGTTCTTC.

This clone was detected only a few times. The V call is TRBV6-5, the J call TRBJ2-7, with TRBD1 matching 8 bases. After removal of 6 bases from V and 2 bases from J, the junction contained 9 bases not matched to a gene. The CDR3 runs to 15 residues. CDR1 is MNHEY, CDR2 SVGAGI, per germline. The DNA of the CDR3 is TGTGCCAGCAGCGACAGGGGCAGGGGTCCCTACGAGCAGTACTTC. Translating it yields CASSDRGRGPYEQYF.

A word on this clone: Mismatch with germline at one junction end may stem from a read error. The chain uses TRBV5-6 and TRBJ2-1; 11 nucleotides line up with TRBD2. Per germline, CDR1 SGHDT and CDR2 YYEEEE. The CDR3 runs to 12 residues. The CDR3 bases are TGTGCCAGCAGCTTGGTAGCGGGGGGGAGAGTCTTC. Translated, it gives CASSLVAGGRVF.

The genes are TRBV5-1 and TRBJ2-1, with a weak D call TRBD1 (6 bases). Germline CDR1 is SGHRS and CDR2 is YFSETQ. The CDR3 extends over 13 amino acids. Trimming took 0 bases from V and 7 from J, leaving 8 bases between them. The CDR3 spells CASSLAQGNEQFF. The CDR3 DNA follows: TGCGCCAGCAGCTTGGCTCAGGGGAATGAGCAGTTCTTC.

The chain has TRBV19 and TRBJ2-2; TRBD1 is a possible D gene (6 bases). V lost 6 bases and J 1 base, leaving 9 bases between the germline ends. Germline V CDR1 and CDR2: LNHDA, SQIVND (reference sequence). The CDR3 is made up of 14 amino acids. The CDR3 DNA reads TGTGCCAGTAGAACCAGGGGGAACACCGGGGAGCTGTTTTTT. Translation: CASRTRGNTGELFF.

CDR3 amino acids: CASADRGDYGYTF. CDR3 DNA sequence: TGTGCCAGCGCAGACAGGGGAGACTATGGCTACACCTTC. The rearrangement joins TRBV12-3 or TRBV12-4 to TRBJ1-2, with 8 bases matching TRBD1. CDR3 length equals 13 residues. The V gene end was trimmed by 8 bases and the J gene end by 3 bases; junction bases not matched to a gene: 5.

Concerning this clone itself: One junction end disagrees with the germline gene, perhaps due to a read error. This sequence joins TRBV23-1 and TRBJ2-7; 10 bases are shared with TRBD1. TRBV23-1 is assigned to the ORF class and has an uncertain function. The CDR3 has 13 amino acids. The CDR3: CATTGTGETHPGF. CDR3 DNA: TGCGCCACGACCGGGACAGGGGAGACCCATCCTGGCTTC.

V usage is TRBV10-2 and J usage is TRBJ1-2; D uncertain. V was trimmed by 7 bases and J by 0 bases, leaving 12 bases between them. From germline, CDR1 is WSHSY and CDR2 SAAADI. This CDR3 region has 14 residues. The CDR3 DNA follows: TGCGCCAGCACCCCCGCGGGAGCTAACTATGGCTACACCTTC. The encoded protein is CASTPAGANYGYTF.

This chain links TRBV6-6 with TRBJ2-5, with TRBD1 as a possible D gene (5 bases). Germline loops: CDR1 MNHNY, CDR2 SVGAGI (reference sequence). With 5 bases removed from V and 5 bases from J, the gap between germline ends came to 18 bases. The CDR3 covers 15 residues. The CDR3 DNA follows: TGTGCCAGCAGTGGCCCAGGGTGGGGCGCGGAGACCCAGTACTTC. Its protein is CASSGPGWGAETQYF.

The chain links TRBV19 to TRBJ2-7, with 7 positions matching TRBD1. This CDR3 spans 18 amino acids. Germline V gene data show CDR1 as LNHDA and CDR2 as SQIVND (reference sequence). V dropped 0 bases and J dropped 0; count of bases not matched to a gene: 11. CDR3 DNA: TGTGCCAGTAGTATAGATGTAACCTCCGGGACAGCCTCCTACGAGCAGTACTTC. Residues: CASSIDVTSGTASYEQYF.

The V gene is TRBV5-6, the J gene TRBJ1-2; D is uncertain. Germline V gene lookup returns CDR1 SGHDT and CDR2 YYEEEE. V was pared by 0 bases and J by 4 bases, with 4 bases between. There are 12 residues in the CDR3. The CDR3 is CASSLGSYGYTF. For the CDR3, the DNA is TGTGCCAGCAGCTTGGGAAGCTATGGCTACACCTTC.

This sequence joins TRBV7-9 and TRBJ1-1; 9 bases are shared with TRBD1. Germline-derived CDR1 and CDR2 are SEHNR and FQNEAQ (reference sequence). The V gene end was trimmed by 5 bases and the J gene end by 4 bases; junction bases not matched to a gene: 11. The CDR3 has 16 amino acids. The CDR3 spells CASSSPPPDRGTEAFF. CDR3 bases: TGTGCCAGCAGCAGTCCACCCCCGGACAGGGGCACTGAAGCTTTCTTT.

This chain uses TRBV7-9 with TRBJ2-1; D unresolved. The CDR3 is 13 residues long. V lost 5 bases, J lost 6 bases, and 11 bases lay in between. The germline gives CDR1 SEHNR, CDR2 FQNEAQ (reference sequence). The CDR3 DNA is TGTGCCAGCAGCATCCTTGGTGGCAATGAGCAGTTCTTC. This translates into CASSILGGNEQFF. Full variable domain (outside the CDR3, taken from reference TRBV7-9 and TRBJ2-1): DTGVSQNPRHKITKRGQNVTFRCDPISEHNRLYWYRQTLGQGPEFLTYFQNEAQLEKSRLLSDRFSAERPKGSFSTLEIQRTEQGDSAMYLCASSILGGNEQFFGPGTRLTVL.

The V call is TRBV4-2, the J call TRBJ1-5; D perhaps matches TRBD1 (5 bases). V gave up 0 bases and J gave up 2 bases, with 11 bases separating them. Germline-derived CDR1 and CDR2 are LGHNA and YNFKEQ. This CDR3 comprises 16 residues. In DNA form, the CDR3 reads TGTGCCAGCAGCCAAGATTTAGGCAGGGGCAATCAGCCCCAGCATTTT. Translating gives CASSQDLGRGNQPQHF.

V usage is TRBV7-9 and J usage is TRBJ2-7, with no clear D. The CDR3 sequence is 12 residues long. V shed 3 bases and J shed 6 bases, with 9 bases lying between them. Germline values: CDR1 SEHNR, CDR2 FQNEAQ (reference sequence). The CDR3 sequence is CASSLRASEQYF. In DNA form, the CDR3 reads TGTGCCAGCAGCTTGAGAGCGTCCGAGCAGTACTTC.